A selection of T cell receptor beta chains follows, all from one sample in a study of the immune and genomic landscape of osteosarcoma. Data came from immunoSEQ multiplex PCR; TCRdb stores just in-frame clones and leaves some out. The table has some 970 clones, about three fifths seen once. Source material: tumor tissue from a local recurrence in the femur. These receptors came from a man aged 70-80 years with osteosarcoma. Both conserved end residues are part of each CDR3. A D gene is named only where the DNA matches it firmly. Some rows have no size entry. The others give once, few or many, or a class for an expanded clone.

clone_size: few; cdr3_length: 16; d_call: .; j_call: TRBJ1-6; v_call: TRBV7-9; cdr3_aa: CASSLAGEGFGSPLHF; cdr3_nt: TGTGCCAGCAGCTTAGCGGGTGAGGGGTTCGGTTCACCCCTCCACTTT
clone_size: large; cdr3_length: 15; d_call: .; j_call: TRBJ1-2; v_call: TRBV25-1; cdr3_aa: CASSGGRYSPYGYTF; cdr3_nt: TGTGCCAGCAGTGGGGGCCGGTACAGCCCTTATGGCTACACCTTC
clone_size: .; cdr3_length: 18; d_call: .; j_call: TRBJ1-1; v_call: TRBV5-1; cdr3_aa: CASSQNVGLQTMNTEAFF; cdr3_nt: TGCGCCAGCAGCCAGAACGTGGGACTCCAAACGATGAACACTGAAGCTTTCTTT
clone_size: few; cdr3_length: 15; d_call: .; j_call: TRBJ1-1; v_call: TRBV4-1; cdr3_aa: CASSQDAGMNTEAFF; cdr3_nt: TGCGCCAGCAGCCAAGATGCGGGGATGAACACTGAAGCTTTCTTT
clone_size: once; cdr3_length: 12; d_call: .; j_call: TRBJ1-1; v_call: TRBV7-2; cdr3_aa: CASSLQNVEAFF; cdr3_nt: TGTGCCAGCAGCTTGCAAAACGTTGAAGCTTTCTTT
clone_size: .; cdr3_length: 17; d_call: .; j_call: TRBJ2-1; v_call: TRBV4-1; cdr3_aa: CASTPAPQASPTNEQFF; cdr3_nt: TGCGCCAGCACCCCAGCCCCCCAGGCTAGTCCGACGAATGAGCAGTTCTTC
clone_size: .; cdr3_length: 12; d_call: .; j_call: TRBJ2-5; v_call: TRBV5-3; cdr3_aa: CASSLGRETQYF; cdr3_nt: TGTGCCAGCAGCTTGGGTAGAGAGACCCAGTACTTC
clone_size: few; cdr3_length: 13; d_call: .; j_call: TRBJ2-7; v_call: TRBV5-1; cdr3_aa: CASSLTDSYEQYF; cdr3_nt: TGCGCCAGCAGCTTGACGGATTCCTACGAGCAGTACTTC
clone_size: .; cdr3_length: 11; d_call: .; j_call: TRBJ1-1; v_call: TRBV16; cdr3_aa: CASSRSAEAFF; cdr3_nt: TGTGCCAGCAGCCGATCCGCTGAAGCTTTCTTT
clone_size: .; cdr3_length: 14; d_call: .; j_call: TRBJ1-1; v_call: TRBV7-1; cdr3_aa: CASSLGAGNTEAFF; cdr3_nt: TGTGCCAGCAGCTTAGGAGCAGGGAACACTGAAGCTTTCTTT
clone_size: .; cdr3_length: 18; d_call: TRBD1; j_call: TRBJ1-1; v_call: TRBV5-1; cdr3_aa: CASSYHPWGTGGFTEAFF; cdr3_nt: TGCGCCAGCAGCTACCACCCTTGGGGGACAGGGGGCTTTACTGAAGCTTTCTTT
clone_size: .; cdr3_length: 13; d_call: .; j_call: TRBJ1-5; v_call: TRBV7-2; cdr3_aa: CASSVDLNQPQHF; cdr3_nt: TGTGCCAGCAGCGTCGACCTCAATCAGCCCCAGCATTTT
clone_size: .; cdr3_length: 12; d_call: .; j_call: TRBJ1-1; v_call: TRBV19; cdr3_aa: CASAKAGTEAFF; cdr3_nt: TGTGCCAGCGCCAAAGCGGGCACTGAAGCTTTCTTT
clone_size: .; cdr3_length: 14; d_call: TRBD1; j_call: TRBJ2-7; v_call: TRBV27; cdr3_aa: CASSLLGRGFEQYF; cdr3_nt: TGTGCCAGCAGTTTACTCGGCAGGGGGTTCGAGCAGTACTTC
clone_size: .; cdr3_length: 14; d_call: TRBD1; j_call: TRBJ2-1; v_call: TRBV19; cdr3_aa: CASALATGGSDQFF; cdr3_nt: TGTGCCAGTGCCCTTGCGACAGGGGGAAGTGATCAGTTCTTC
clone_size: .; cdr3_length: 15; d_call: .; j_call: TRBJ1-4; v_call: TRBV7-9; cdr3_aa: CASSLGGHTNEKLFF; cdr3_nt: TGTGCCAGCAGCTTAGGGGGGCATACTAATGAAAAACTGTTTTTT
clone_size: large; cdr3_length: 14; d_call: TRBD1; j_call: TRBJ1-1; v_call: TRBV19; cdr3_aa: CASSTPTGGTEAFF; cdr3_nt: TGTGCCAGTAGTACCCCGACAGGGGGCACTGAAGCTTTCTTT
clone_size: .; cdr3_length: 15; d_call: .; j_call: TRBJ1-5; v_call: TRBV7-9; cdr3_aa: CASSLGGVGNQPQHF; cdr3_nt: TGTGCCAGCAGCTTAGGGGGAGTGGGCAATCAGCCCCAGCATTTT
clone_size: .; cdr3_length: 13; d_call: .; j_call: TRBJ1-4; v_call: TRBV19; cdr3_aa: CASSEADWEKLFF; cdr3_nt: TGTGCCAGTAGTGAAGCGGACTGGGAGAAACTGTTTTTT
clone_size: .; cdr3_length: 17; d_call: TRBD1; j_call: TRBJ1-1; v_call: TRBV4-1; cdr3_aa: CASSQDPLGTANTEAFF; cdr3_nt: TGCGCCAGCAGCCAAGATCCGCTGGGGACAGCGAACACTGAAGCTTTCTTT
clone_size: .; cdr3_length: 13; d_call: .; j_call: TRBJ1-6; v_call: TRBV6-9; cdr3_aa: CASSYSSGDHLHF; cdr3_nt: TGTGCCAGCAGTTACTCATCCGGGGATCACCTCCACTTT
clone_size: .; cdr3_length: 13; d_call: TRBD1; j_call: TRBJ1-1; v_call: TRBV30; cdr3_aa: CAWDRGGGTEAFF; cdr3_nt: TGTGCCTGGGACAGGGGCGGAGGAACTGAAGCTTTCTTT
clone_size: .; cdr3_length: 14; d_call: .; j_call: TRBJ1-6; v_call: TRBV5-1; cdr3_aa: CASRRQADNSPLHF; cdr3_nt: TGCGCCAGCAGAAGGCAGGCCGATAATTCACCCCTCCACTTT
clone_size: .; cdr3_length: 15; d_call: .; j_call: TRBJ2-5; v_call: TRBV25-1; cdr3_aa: CASSEFSGWGETQYF; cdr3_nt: TGTGCCAGCAGTGAATTTAGTGGTTGGGGTGAGACCCAGTACTTC